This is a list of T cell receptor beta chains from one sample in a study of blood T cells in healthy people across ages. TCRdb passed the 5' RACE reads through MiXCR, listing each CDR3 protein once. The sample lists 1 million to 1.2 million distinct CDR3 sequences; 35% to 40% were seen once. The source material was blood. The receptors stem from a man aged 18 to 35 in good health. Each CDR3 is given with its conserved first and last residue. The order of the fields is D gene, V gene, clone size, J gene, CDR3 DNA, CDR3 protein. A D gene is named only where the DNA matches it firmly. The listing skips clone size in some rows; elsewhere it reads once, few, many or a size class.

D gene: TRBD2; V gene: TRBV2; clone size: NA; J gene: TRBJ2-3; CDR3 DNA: TGTGCCAGCAGCGAAGGCCTAGCGGGGGGACATACGCAGTATTTT; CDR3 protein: CASSEGLAGGHTQYF
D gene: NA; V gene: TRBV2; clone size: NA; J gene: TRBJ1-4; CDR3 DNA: TGTGCCAGCAGTATACAGGGCCGATGGGCTAATGAAAAACTGTTTTTT; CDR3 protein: CASSIQGRWANEKLFF
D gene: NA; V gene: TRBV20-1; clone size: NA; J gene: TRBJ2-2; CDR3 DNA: TGCAGTGCTAGCCGCCCAGTGGGGGGACCGAACACCGGGGAGCTGTTTTTT; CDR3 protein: CSASRPVGGPNTGELFF
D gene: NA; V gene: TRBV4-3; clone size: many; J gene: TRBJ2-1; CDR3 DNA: TGCGCCAGCAGCCAAGATCGACTCCGAGCCAATGAGCAGTTCTTC; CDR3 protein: CASSQDRLRANEQFF
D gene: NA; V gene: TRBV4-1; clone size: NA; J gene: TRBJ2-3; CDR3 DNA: TGCGCCAGCAGCCAAGATTCGGCTGGCGTCAGCATCACAGATACGCAGTATTTT; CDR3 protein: CASSQDSAGVSITDTQYF
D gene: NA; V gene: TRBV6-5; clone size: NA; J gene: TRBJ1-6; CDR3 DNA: TGTGCCAGCAGTCCCGACAGGATTAATTCACCCCTCCACTTT; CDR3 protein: CASSPDRINSPLHF
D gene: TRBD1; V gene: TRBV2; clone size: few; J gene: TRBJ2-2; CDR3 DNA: TGTGCCAGCAACAAAGACAGGGCGAACACCGGGGAGCTGTTTTTT; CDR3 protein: CASNKDRANTGELFF
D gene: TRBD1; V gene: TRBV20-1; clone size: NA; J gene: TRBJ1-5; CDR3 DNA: TGCAGTGCTTATACAGGGGAGGGTAACAATCAGCCCCAGCATTTT; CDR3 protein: CSAYTGEGNNQPQHF
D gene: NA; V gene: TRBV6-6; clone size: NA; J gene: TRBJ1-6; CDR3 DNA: TGTGCCAGCAGTTACGGGCCAAATTCACCCCTCCACTTT; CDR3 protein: CASSYGPNSPLHF
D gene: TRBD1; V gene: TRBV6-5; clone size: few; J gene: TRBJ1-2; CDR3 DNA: TGTGCCAGCAGTGTAGGACAGGGGAAATATGGCTACACCTTC; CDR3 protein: CASSVGQGKYGYTF
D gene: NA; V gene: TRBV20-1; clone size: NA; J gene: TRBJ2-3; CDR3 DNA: TGCAGTGCTAGTCCGACCCAACGTGGGGGGCCCATGAATACGCAGTATTTT; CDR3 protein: CSASPTQRGGPMNTQYF
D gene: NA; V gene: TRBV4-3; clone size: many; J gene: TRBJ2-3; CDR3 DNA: TGCGCCAGCAGCCAAGAACAGAGCACAGATACGCAGTATTTT; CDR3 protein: CASSQEQSTDTQYF
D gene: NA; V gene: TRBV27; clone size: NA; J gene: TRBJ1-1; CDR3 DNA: TGTGCCAGCAGTCGGTTACCAAACACTGAAGCTTTCTTT; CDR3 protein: CASSRLPNTEAFF
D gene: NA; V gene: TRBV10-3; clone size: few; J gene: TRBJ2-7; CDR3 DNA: TGTGCCATCAAATCGGACGGTGAAGGTTACGAGCAGTACTTC; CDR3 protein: CAIKSDGEGYEQYF
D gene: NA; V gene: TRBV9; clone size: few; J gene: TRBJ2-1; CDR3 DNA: TGTGCCAGCAGCGTAGAGGGACTGGATGAGCAGTTCTTC; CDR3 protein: CASSVEGLDEQFF
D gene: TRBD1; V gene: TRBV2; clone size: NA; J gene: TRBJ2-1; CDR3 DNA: TGTGCCAGCAGTGAAGCGGGACAGAGTTACAATGAGCAGTTCTTC; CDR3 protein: CASSEAGQSYNEQFF
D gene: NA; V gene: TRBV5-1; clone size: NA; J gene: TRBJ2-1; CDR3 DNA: TGCGCCAGCCGCCTGGACAGCTTGAATGAGCAGTTCTTC; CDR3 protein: CASRLDSLNEQFF
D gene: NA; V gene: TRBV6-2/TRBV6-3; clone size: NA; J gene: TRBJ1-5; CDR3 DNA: TGTGCCAGCAGACCTGACAGTCCTTCCAATCAGCCCCAGCATTTT; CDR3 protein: CASRPDSPSNQPQHF
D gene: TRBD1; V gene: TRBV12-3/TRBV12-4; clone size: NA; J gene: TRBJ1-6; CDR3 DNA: TGTGCCAGCAGTCCCGGGACAGGGGGCGATAGTCCACCCCTCCACTTT; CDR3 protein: CASSPGTGGDSPPLHF
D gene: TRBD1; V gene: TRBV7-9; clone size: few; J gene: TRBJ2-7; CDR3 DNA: TGTGCCAGCATCTTAGCAGGGGGCGGCGACGAGCAGTACTTC; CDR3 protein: CASILAGGGDEQYF
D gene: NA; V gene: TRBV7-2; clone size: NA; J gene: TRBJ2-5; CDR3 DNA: TGTGCCAGCAGCTCGCTAGGGCGAGAGACCCAGTACTTC; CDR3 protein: CASSSLGRETQYF
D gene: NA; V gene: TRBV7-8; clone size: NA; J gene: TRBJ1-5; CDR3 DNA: TGTGCCAGCAGTTCAGTGGTTCAGCCCCAGCATTTT; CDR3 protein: CASSSVVQPQHF
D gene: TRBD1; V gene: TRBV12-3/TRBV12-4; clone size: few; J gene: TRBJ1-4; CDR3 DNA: TGTGCCAGCAGTTTAGTTATAAAGACAGGGATGGAAAAACTGTTTTTT; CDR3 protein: CASSLVIKTGMEKLFF
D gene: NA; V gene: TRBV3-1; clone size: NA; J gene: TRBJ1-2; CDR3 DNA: TGTGCCAGCAGCCAAGGGACAGCTCCTTCTAACTATGGCTACACCTTC; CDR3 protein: CASSQGTAPSNYGYTF